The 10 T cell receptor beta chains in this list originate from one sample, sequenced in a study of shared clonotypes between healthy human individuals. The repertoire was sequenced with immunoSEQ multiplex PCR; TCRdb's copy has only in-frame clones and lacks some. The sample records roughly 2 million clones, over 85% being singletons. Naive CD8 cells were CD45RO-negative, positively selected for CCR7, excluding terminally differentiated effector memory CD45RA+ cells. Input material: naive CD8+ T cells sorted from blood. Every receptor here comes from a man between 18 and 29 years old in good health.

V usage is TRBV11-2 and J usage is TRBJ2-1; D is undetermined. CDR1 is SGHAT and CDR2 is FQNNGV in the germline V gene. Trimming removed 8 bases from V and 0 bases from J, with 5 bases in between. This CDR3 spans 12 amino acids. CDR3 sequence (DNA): TGTGCCAGCCAGAGCTCCTACAATGAGCAGTTCTTC. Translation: CASQSSYNEQFF.

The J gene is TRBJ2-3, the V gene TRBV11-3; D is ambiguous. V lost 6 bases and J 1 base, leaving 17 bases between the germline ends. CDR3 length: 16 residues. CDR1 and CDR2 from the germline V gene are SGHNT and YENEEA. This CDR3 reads CASRSLLARGTDTQYF. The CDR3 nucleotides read TGTGCCAGCAGGTCATTACTCGCTAGGGGCACAGATACGCAGTATTTT.

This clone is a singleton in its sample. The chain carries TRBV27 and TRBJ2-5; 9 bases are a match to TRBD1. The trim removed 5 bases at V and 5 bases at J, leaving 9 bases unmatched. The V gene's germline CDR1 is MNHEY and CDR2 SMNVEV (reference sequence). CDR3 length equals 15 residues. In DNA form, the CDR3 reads TGTGCCAGCAGTAACAGGGGGCGCGAGGTGGAGACCCAGTACTTC. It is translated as CASSNRGREVETQYF.

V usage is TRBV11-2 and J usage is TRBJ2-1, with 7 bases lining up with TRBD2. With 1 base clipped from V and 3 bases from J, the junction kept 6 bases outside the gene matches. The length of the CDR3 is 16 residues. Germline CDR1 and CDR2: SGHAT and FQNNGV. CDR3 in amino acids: CASSLVSGEGYNEQFF. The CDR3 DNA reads TGTGCCAGCAGCTTAGTTTCGGGGGAGGGCTACAATGAGCAGTTCTTC.

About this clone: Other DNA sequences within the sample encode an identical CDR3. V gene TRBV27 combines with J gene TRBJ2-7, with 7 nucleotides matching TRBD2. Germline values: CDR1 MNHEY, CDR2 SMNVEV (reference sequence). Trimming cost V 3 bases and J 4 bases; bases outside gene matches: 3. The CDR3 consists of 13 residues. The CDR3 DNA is TGTGCCAGCAGTTTTGGGGGGGGTTACGAGCAGTACTTC. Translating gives CASSFGGGYEQYF.

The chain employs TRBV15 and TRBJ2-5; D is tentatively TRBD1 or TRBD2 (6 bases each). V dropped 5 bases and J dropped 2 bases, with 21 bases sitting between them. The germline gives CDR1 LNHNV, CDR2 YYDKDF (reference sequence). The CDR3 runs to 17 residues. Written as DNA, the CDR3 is TGTGCCACCAGCGGACTATCCATACAGGGAGTACAAGAGACCCAGTACTTC. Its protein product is CATSGLSIQGVQETQYF.

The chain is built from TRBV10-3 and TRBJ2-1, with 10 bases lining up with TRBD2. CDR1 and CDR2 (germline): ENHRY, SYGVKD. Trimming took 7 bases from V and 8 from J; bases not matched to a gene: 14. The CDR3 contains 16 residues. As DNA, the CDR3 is TGTGCCATCACCACGGAGGCGGCTAGCGGGAGTCATGAGCAGTTCTTC. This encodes CAITTEAASGSHEQFF.

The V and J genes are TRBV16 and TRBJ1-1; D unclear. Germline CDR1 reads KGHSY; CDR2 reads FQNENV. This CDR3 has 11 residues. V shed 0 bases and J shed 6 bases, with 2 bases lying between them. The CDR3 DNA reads TGTGCCAGCAGCCAATCTTCTGAAGCTTTCTTT. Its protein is CASSQSSEAFF. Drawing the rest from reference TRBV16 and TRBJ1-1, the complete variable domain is GEEVAQTPKHLVRGEGQKAKLYCAPIKGHSYVFWYQQVLKNEFKFLISFQNENVFDETGMPKERFSAKCLPNSPCSLEIQATKLEDSAVYFCASSQSSEAFFGQGTRLTVV.

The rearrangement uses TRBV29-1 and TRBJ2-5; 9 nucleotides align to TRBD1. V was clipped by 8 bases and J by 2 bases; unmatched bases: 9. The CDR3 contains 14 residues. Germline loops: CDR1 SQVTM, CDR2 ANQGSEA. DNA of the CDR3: TGCAGCCTGCGGACAGGGGATTTACAAGAGACCCAGTACTTC. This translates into CSLRTGDLQETQYF.

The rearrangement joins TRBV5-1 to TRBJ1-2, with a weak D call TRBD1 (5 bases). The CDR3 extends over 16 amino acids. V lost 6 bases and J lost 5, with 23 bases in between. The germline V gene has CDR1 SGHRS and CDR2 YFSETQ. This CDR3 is CASTPWPQVALYGYTF. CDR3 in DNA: TGCGCCAGCACCCCTTGGCCACAGGTAGCACTTTATGGCTACACCTTC.